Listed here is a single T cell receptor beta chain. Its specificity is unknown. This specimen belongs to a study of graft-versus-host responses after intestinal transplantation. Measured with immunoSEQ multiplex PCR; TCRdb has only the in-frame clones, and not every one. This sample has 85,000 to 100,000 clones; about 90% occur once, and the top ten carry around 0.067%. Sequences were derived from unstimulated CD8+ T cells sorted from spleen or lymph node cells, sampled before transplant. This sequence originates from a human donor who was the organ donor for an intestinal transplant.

Here the CDR3 reads CASRYGQGDGYTF. In DNA form, the CDR3 reads TGTGCCAGCAGGTATGGACAGGGAGATGGCTACACCTTC. The chain joins TRBV5-5 to TRBJ1-2; 8 nucleotides agree with TRBD1. The CDR3 consists of 13 residues. The trim removed 5 bases at V and 6 bases at J, leaving 6 bases unmatched. The germline CDR1 and CDR2 sequences are SGHKS and YYEKEE (reference sequence).